These 3 T cell receptor beta chains originate from one sample sequenced in a study of radiotherapy plus CTLA-4 blockade in lung cancer. Clones were sequenced by immunoSEQ multiplex PCR, and TCRdb holds only the in-frame ones, with some missing. The sample carries 85,000 to 95,000 clones, around 83% recorded once. Sequenced here: peripheral blood, sampled from a patient treated with radiotherapy plus ipilimumab. The origin of the receptors is a human donor with non-small cell lung cancer that progressed on radiotherapy plus ipilimumab.

The rearrangement links TRBV11-3 to TRBJ1-1; the match to TRBD1 covers 7 bases. Trimming at V came to 5 bases and at J to 10 bases, leaving 10 bases not matched to a gene. The CDR3 loop spans 13 amino acids. CDR1 SGHNT and CDR2 YENEEA come from the germline V gene. CDR3 in DNA: TGTGCCAGCAGCCCTACCACAGGGGCAGCAGCTTTCTTT. Its protein product is CASSPTTGAAAFF.

This clone was counted a single time. This chain joins TRBV30 and TRBJ1-4, with 9 bases fitting TRBD1. V shed 3 bases and J 9 bases; nucleotides not matched to a gene: 5. This CDR3 has 13 residues. Germline values: CDR1 GTSNPN, CDR2 SVGIG (reference sequence). The CDR3 spells CAWRLQGAQKLFF. Written as DNA, the CDR3 is TGTGCCTGGAGACTACAGGGGGCACAAAAACTGTTTTTT.

The chain recombines TRBV30 with TRBJ1-4; TRBD1 matches at 7 bases. Germline CDR1 and CDR2: GTSNPN and SVGIG (reference sequence). The CDR3 runs 15 residues. J lost 7 bases, V lost 3 bases, and 11 bases had no gene match. Written as DNA, the CDR3 is TGTGCCTGGAGACCCCGGGACCCAGGGGGTGAAAAACTGTTTTTT. Residues: CAWRPRDPGGEKLFF.